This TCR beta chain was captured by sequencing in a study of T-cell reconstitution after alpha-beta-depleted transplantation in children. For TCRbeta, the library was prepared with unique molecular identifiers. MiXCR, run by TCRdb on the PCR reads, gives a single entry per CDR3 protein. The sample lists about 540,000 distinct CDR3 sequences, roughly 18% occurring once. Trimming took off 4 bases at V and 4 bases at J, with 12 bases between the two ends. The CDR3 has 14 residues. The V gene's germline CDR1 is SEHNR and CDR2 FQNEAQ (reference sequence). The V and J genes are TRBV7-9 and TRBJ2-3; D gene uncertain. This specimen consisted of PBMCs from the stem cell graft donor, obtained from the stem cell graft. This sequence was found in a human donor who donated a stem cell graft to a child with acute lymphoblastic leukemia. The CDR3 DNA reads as TGTGCCAGCAGCTCCGTTTCGCACGCAGATACGCAGTATTTT. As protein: CASSSVSHADTQYF.